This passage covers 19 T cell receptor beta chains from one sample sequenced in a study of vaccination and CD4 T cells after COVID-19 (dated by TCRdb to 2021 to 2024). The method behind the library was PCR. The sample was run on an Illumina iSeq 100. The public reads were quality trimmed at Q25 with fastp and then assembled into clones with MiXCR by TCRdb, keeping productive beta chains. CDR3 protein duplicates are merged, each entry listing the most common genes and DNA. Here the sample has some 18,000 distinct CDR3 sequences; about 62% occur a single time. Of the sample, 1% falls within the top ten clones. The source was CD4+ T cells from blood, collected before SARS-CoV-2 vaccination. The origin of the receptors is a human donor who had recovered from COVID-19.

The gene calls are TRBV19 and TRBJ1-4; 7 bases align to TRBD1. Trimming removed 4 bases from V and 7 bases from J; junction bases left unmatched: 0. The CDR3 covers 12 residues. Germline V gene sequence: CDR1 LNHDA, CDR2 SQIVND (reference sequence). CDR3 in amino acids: CASSRQGEKLFF. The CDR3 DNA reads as TGTGCCAGTAGTAGACAGGGTGAAAAACTGTTTTTT.

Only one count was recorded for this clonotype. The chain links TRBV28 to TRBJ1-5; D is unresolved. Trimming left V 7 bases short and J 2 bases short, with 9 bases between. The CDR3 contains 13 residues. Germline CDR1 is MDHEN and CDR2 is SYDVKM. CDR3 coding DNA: TGTGCCAGCACTATCCAGCGCAATCAGCCCCAGCATTTT. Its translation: CASTIQRNQPQHF. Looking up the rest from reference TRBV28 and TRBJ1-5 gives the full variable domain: DVKVTQSSRYLVKRTGEKVFLECVQDMDHENMFWYRQDPGLGLRLIYFSYDVKMKEKGDIPEGYSVSREKKERFSLILESASTNQTSMYLCASTIQRNQPQHFGDGTRLSIL.

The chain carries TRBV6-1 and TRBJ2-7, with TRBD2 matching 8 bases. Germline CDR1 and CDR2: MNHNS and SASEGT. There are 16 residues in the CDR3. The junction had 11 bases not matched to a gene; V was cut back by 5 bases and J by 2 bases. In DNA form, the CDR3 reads TGTGCCAGCAGTCGTACCAGCGGGAGCTCTACCTACGAGCAGTACTTC. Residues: CASSRTSGSSTYEQYF.

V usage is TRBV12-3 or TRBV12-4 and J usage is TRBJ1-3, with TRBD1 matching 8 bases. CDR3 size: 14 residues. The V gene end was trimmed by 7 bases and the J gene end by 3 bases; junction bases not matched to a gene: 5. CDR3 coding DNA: TGTGCCAGCAATGACAGGGGTAGTGGAAACACCATATATTTT. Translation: CASNDRGSGNTIYF.

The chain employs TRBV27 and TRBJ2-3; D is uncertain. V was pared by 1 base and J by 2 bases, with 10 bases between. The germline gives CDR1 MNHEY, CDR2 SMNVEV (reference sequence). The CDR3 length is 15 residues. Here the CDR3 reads CASSLWSSITDTQYF. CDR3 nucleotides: TGTGCCAGCAGTTTATGGAGCTCCATCACAGATACGCAGTATTTT.

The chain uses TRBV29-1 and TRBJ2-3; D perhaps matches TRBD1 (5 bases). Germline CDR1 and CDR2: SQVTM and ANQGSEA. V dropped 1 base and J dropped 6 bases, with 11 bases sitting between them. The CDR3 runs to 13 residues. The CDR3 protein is CSVEAGYADTQYF. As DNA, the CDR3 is TGCAGCGTTGAAGCAGGGTATGCGGATACGCAGTATTTT.

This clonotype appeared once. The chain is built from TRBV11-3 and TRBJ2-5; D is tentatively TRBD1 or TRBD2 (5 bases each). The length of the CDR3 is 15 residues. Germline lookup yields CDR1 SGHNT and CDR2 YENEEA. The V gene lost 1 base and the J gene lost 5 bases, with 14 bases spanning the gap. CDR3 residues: CASSLGDRIGETQYF. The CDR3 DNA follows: TGTGCCAGCAGCTTAGGGGACCGAATTGGGGAGACCCAGTACTTC.

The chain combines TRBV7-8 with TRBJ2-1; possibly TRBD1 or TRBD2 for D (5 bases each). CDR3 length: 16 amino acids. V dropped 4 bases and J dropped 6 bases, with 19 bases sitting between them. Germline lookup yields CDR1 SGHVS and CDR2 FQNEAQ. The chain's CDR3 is CASSSRRGASANEQFF. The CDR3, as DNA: TGTGCCAGCAGCTCTCGACGGGGCGCTAGTGCCAATGAGCAGTTCTTC.

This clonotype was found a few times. This CDR3 is CASHRGRNSPLHF. CDR3 DNA: TGTGCCAGCCACAGGGGCCGTAATTCACCCCTCCACTTT. This sequence joins TRBV6-1 and TRBJ1-6; 7 bases are shared with TRBD1. CDR3 length equals 13 residues. Germline V gene lookup returns CDR1 MNHNS and CDR2 SASEGT. Trimming took 8 bases from V and 6 from J; bases not matched to a gene: 4.

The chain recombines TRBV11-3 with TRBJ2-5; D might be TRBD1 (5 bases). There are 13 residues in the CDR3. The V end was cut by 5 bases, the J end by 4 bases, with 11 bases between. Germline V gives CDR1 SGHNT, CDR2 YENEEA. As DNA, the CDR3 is TGTGCCAGCAGCGCAACAGGTGTAGAGACCCAGTACTTC. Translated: CASSATGVETQYF. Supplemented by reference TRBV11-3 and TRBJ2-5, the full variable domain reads EAGVVQSPRYKIIEKKQPVAFWCNPISGHNTLYWYLQNLGQGPELLIRYENEEAVDDSQLPKDRFSAERLKGVDSTLKIQPAELGDSAVYLCASSATGVETQYFGPGTRLLVL.

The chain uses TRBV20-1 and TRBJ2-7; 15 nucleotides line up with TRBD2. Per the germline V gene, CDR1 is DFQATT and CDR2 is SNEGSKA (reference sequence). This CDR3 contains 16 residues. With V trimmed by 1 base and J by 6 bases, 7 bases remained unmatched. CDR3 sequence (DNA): TGCAGTGCTAGAGGCATTTTGGGACTAGCGGGAGGCGAGCAGTACTTC. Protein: CSARGILGLAGGEQYF.

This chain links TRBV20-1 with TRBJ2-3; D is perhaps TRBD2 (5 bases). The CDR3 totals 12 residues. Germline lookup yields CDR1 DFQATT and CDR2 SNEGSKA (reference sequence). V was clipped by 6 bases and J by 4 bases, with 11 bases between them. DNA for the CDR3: TGCAGTGCCGGACTGGGCTCAGATACGCAGTATTTT. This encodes CSAGLGSDTQYF.

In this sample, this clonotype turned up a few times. The CDR3 reads CASSYGQGARETQYF. CDR3 sequence (DNA): TGTGCCAGCAGTTACGGGCAGGGGGCCAGGGAGACCCAGTACTTC. V and J are TRBV6-5 and TRBJ2-5; 8 bases match TRBD1. The CDR3 has 15 amino acids. The germline gives CDR1 MNHEY, CDR2 SVGAGI. V shed 2 bases, J shed 5 bases, and the junction held 7 bases outside the gene matches.

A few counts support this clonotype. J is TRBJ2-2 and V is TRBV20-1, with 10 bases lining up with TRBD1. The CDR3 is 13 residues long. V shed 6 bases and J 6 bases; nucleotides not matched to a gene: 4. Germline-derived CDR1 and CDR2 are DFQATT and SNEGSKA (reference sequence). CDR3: CSASGTGAGELFF. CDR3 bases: TGCAGTGCCTCCGGGACAGGGGCCGGGGAGCTGTTTTTT.

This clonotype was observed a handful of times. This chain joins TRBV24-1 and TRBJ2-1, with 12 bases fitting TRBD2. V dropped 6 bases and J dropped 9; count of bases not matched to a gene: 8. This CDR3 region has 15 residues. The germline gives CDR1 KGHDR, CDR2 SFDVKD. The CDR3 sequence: CATSTTSGGWGEQFF. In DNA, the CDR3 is TGTGCCACCAGTACTACTAGCGGGGGGTGGGGTGAGCAGTTCTTC.

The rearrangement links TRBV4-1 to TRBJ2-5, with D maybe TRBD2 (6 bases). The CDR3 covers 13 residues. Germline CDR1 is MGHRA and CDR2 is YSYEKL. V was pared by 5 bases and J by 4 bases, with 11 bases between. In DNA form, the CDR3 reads TGCGCCAGCAGCTTCTTGGGGGGAGAGACCCAGTACTTC. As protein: CASSFLGGETQYF.

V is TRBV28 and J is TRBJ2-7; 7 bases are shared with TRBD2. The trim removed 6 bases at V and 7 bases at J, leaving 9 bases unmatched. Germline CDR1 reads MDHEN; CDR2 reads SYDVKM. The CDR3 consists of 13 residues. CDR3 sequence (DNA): TGTGCCAGCAGATTAAGCGGGGAAAGGGAGCAGTACTTC. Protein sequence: CASRLSGEREQYF.

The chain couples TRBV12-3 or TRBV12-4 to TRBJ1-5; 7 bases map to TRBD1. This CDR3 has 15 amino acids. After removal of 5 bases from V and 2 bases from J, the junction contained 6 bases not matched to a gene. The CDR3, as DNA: TGTGCCAGCAGTGCTGGACAGGCCCGCAATCAGCCCCAGCATTTT. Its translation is CASSAGQARNQPQHF.

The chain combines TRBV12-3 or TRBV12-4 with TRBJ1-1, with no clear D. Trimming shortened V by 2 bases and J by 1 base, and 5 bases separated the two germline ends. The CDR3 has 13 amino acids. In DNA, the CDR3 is TGTGCCAGCAGTTTAATGGGGAACACTGAAGCTTTCTTT. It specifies CASSLMGNTEAFF.